These 9 T cell receptor beta chains originate from one sample sequenced in a study of T cells in women clearing cervical HPV infection. Sequencing used immunoSEQ multiplex PCR; TCRdb keeps in-frame clones, though not all of them. The sample has 25,000 to 35,000 clones, and its top ten clones hold approximately 8.1%. The sequenced sample consisted of blood buffy coat. The origin of the receptors is a woman between 18 and 70 years old with a cervical HPV16 infection that either progressed to CIN3+ or cleared (not recorded which).

As to this clone: The read halts 3 residues ahead of the CDR3 end, with the missing end drawn from the germline J gene. The chain is built from TRBV10-3 and TRBJ2-2; the D gene is possibly TRBD2 (6 bases). In germline, CDR1 is ENHRY, CDR2 SYGVKD. The CDR3 runs 11 residues. V lost 10 bases to trimming and J lost 7 bases, with 10 bases between them. CDR3 region: CATNGGGELFF. CDR3 DNA (partial): TGTGCCACCAACGGGGGCGGGGAG.

Note on this clone: The read ends 3 residues before the CDR3 terminus; that terminus is restored from the germline J gene. J is TRBJ2-5 and V is TRBV7-2, with TRBD2 identical over 9 bases. Per the germline V gene, CDR1 is SGHTA and CDR2 is FQGNSA. The CDR3 has 15 amino acids. Trimming took 1 base from V and 5 from J; bases not matched to a gene: 5. The covered CDR3 bases are TGTGCCAGCAGCTTAGGGAGCGGGGGGCCGGAGACC. It specifies CASSLGSGGPET. The whole CDR3 sequence is CASSLGSGGPETQYF. Based on the CDR3 plus reference TRBV7-2 and TRBJ2-5, the full variable domain is GAGVSQSPSNKVTEKGKDVELRCDPISGHTALYWYRQSLGQGLEFLIYFQGNSAPDKSGLPSDRFSAERTGGSVSTLTIQRTQQEDSAVYLCASSLGSGGPETQYFGPGTRLLVL.

Worth noting for this clone: The read is 3 residues too short to cover the CDR3 end, so that end is filled in from the germline J gene. The genes are TRBV30 and TRBJ1-1; D is perhaps TRBD1 (5 bases). This CDR3 region has 13 residues. Germline CDR1 and CDR2: GTSNPN and SVGIG (reference sequence). The CDR3 loop is CAWSVGGSGKAFF. The CDR3 DNA, read in part, is TGTGCCTGGAGTGTTGGGGGGAGCGGGAAA.

This clone is labeled medium-sized based on frequency. The observed sequence ends 3 residues before the CDR3 terminus, with the missing tail filled in from the germline J gene. V is TRBV19 and J is TRBJ2-3; D may be TRBD2 (5 bases). The CDR3 contains 14 residues. V was clipped by 3 bases and J by 2 bases, with 9 bases between them. Per the germline V gene, CDR1 is LNHDA and CDR2 is SQIVND (reference sequence). The sequenced part of the CDR3 DNA is TGTGCCAGTAGTATCCCAGACTACACAGATACG. Amino acids: CASSIPDYTDT. The complete CDR3 sequence is CASSIPDYTDTQYF.

Concerning this clone: Coverage ceases 3 residues before the CDR3 finishes, and the germline J gene fills in the end. The V gene is TRBV2, the J gene TRBJ1-5; TRBD1 matches at 7 bases. The CDR3 runs to 14 residues. Germline V gene lookup returns CDR1 SNHLY and CDR2 FYNNEI. CDR3 DNA, as far as it was read: TGTGCCAGCAGTGACGGGGAGGGGGCCAAACCC. Its translation: CASSDGEGAKP. The entire CDR3 sequence reads CASSDGEGAKPQHF.

As to this clone: The CDR3 end lies 3 residues beyond the end of the read and is filled in from the germline J gene. The rearrangement uses TRBV7-9 and TRBJ2-3, with a weak D call TRBD2 (7 bases). Per germline, CDR1 SEHNR and CDR2 FQNEAQ (reference sequence). With 2 bases removed from V and 6 bases from J, the gap between germline ends came to 12 bases. The CDR3 is 14 residues long. The covered CDR3 bases are TGTGCCAGCAGCTTAATCGGGGGGCAGGATACG. Protein sequence: CASSLIGGQDT. In full, the CDR3 reads CASSLIGGQDTQYF.

A note on this clone: The read stops 3 residues short of the end of the CDR3; the missing end is completed from the germline J gene. The chain uses TRBV7-2 and TRBJ1-1; D remains unclear. The CDR3 runs 14 residues. Trimming removed 0 bases from V and 1 base from J, with 6 bases in between. Germline values: CDR1 SGHTA, CDR2 FQGNSA. The CDR3 DNA, read in part, is TGTGCCAGCAGCTTAGCGCGGGGGAACACTGAA. This translates into CASSLARGNTE. The full CDR3 reads CASSLARGNTEAFF.

Details on this clone: The read terminates 3 residues ahead of where the CDR3 ends, so the germline J gene completes it. This chain connects TRBV14 to TRBJ2-7; D is possibly TRBD1 (5 bases). CDR1 and CDR2 from the germline V gene are SGHDN and FVKESK. There are 16 residues in the CDR3. Trimming removed 0 bases from V and 2 bases from J, with 14 bases in between. The CDR3 reads CASSQDSWQGTYEQYF. The CDR3 bases that were read are TGTGCCAGCAGCCAAGATTCGTGGCAGGGAACCTACGAG.

In regard to this clone: The sequence runs out 3 residues before the end of the CDR3; the remainder is reconstructed from the germline J gene. The chain has TRBV2 and TRBJ1-3; 8 positions agree with TRBD1. Germline CDR1 SNHLY, CDR2 FYNNEI. The CDR3 has 12 amino acids. The CDR3 loop reads CASKDRDLFIYF. The covered CDR3 bases are TGTGCCAGCAAGGACAGGGACTTGTTT.